This record looks at one TCR beta chain sequence and its context. These data come from a study of blood T cell repertoires in COVID-19. Repertoires were generated with immunoSEQ multiplex PCR, while TCRdb's copy carries only in-frame clones and drops some. The table has 95,000 to 100,000 clones, 92% seen once. This CDR3 region has 15 residues. With 11 bases clipped from V and 0 bases from J, the junction kept 13 bases outside the gene matches. From germline, CDR1 is MDHEN and CDR2 SYDVKM. The chain combines TRBV28 with TRBJ2-7; TRBD2 agrees at 7 bases. This TCR was recovered from a man aged 45 to 65 with active COVID-19. Sequencing was carried out using peripheral blood. DNA of the CDR3: TGTGCCTCGAACCGGGAGGCCCTTAGCTCCTACGAGCAGTACTTC. Translating it yields CASNREALSSYEQYF.